The 19 T cell receptor beta chains presented below share a single source sample, sequenced in a study of radiotherapy plus CTLA-4 blockade in lung cancer. Profiling relied on immunoSEQ multiplex PCR, and the TCRdb table lists in-frame clones only, not all of them. Counted here are more than 80,000 clones, over 75% occurring once; the ten biggest clones make up 2% to 3%. Here the sequenced sample was peripheral blood, taken from a patient treated with radiotherapy plus ipilimumab. The source of these receptors is a human donor with non-small cell lung cancer that progressed on radiotherapy plus ipilimumab. Some clones in this sample may be carry-over from other donors' samples.

The CDR3: CAIRENQETQYF. In DNA form, the CDR3 reads TGTGCCATCAGGGAGAATCAAGAGACCCAGTACTTC. This chain links TRBV10-3 with TRBJ2-5, with D unclear. Per germline, CDR1 ENHRY and CDR2 SYGVKD. The CDR3 loop spans 12 amino acids. With 6 bases removed from V and 2 bases from J, the gap between germline ends came to 7 bases.

This clone has only a few counts. Other DNA variants within this sample encode the same CDR3. The V and J genes are TRBV6-4 and TRBJ2-3; 8 nucleotides line up with TRBD2. V trimming: 6 bases; J trimming: 2 bases; junction bases outside the gene matches: 1. The germline V gene encodes CDR1 MRHNA and CDR2 SNTAGT. The CDR3 is 13 residues long. CDR3 loop: CASSGGATDTQYF. The CDR3 DNA is TGTGCCAGCAGCGGGGGGGCCACAGATACGCAGTATTTT.

V gene TRBV12-5 combines with J gene TRBJ1-2; TRBD1 is a possible D gene (5 bases). CDR1 and CDR2 (germline): LGHNT, FRNRAP. V shed 5 bases and J shed 3 bases, with 16 bases lying between them. This CDR3 is 15 amino acids long. The CDR3 spells CASGPDSYLHYGYTF. DNA of the CDR3: TGTGCTAGTGGTCCCGACAGCTACCTCCACTATGGCTACACCTTC.

The CDR3 is CASEGTDYGYTF. CDR3 sequence (DNA): TGTGCCAGCGAGGGGACAGACTATGGCTACACCTTC. V is TRBV28 and J is TRBJ1-2; 7 bases are a match to TRBD1. The CDR3 runs 12 residues. The junction had 3 bases not matched to a gene; V was cut back by 8 bases and J by 3 bases. Germline CDR1 is MDHEN and CDR2 is SYDVKM.

Only one count was recorded for this clone. V and J are TRBV2 and TRBJ2-5; TRBD2 matches 10 bases. The CDR3 is made up of 18 amino acids. V gave up 3 bases and J gave up 4 bases; unmatched junction bases: 14. CDR1 and CDR2 (germline): SNHLY, FYNNEI. CDR3: CASSDGWSGGAGPETQYF. CDR3 in DNA: TGTGCCAGCAGTGATGGTTGGAGCGGGGGGGCCGGTCCAGAGACCCAGTACTTC.

V gene TRBV5-6 combines with J gene TRBJ1-2; 10 bases agree with TRBD1. The germline gives CDR1 SGHDT, CDR2 YYEEEE. J was trimmed by 4 bases and V by 3 bases; bases with no gene match: 12. The length of the CDR3 is 17 residues. CDR3 DNA sequence: TGTGCCAGCAGCTGGGGGACAGGGGCCCTCTCCCCCTATGGCTACACCTTC. The encoded protein is CASSWGTGALSPYGYTF.

CDR3 sequence (DNA): TGTGCCAGCAGCTTGGACAGGGAAAATGAAGCTTTCTTT. Protein sequence: CASSLDRENEAFF. This chain uses TRBV11-3 with TRBJ1-1, with 8 bases aligning to TRBD1. From germline, CDR1 is SGHNT and CDR2 YENEEA. V dropped 3 bases and J dropped 7; count of bases not matched to a gene: 4. This CDR3 has 13 amino acids. Variable domain in full (rest from reference TRBV11-3 and TRBJ1-1): EAGVVQSPRYKIIEKKQPVAFWCNPISGHNTLYWYLQNLGQGPELLIRYENEEAVDDSQLPKDRFSAERLKGVDSTLKIQPAELGDSAVYLCASSLDRENEAFFGQGTRLTVV.

This sequence joins TRBV28 and TRBJ1-4; no clear D gene. Germline lookup yields CDR1 MDHEN and CDR2 SYDVKM. The CDR3 is 14 amino acids. V was cut by 6 bases and J by 3 bases, with 11 bases left in between. The CDR3 spells CASRISPANEKLFF. Written as DNA, the CDR3 is TGTGCCAGCAGGATAAGTCCCGCTAATGAAAAACTGTTTTTT.

In its sample, this clone was seen once. The chain employs TRBV27 and TRBJ1-2; D gene unclear. Germline lookup yields CDR1 MNHEY and CDR2 SMNVEV (reference sequence). Trimming stripped 10 bases from V and 3 bases from J, with 18 bases between. The CDR3 is 14 residues long. CDR3 sequence (DNA): TGTGCCACCATCCCTGCGGGTTTCTACTATGGCTACACCTTC. Amino acid sequence: CATIPAGFYYGYTF.

The rearrangement joins TRBV9 to TRBJ2-5; D not resolved. The V end was cut by 1 base, the J end by 5 bases, with 9 bases between. CDR3 size: 13 residues. Germline V gene data show CDR1 as SGDLS and CDR2 as YYNGEE. The DNA of the CDR3 is TGTGCCAGCAGCGTAATTAGTCAGGAGACCCAGTACTTC. Encoded protein: CASSVISQETQYF.

This chain links TRBV5-1 with TRBJ2-7; tentative D call: TRBD1 (5 bases). V dropped 4 bases and J dropped 5 bases, with 13 bases sitting between them. This CDR3 has 13 residues. The germline gives CDR1 SGHRS, CDR2 YFSETQ. The DNA for the CDR3 is TGCGCCAGCAGCCAGAGTCTAGGGGACGAGCAGTACTTC. Amino acids: CASSQSLGDEQYF.

The J gene is TRBJ1-2, the V gene TRBV7-9; maybe TRBD1 (6 bases). This CDR3 region has 14 residues. CDR1 SEHNR and CDR2 FQNEAQ come from the germline V gene (reference sequence). Trimming cost V 8 bases and J 8 bases, with 21 bases left between them. The CDR3 nucleotides are TGTGCCAGCGTCCCTGACAGGACGGGGTTCGGCTACACCTTC. Encoded protein: CASVPDRTGFGYTF.

The rearrangement links TRBV6-6 to TRBJ1-2; TRBD1 might be the D (6 bases). Germline CDR1 MNHNY, CDR2 SVGAGI (reference sequence). This CDR3 has 14 residues. The germline V and J ends were trimmed by 2 bases and 2 bases, with 9 bases remaining between them. CDR3 residues: CASSYQGRNYGYTF. Here the CDR3 DNA reads TGTGCCAGCAGTTACCAGGGGAGGAACTATGGCTACACCTTC.

The chain joins TRBV7-2 to TRBJ1-2, with D tentatively TRBD1 (5 bases). This CDR3 contains 14 residues. Germline-derived CDR1 and CDR2 are SGHTA and FQGNSA. Trimming took off 5 bases at V and 7 bases at J, with 17 bases between the two ends. DNA of the CDR3: TGTGCCAGCAGCCGAAATCCAGTCCAGGGTGGCTACACCTTC. This sequence encodes CASSRNPVQGGYTF.

This clone was observed a few times. The rearrangement uses TRBV6-1 and TRBJ2-7; 10 positions match TRBD1. J lost 5 bases, V lost 0 bases, and 1 base had no gene match. The CDR3 totals 14 residues. CDR1 MNHNS and CDR2 SASEGT come from the germline V gene. CDR3 protein: CASSEAGTGDEQYF. Here the CDR3 DNA reads TGTGCCAGCAGTGAAGCCGGGACAGGGGACGAGCAGTACTTC.

This chain joins TRBV6-5 and TRBJ1-5, with a weak D call TRBD1 (6 bases). Trimming cost V 6 bases and J 5 bases, with 14 bases left between them. Germline-derived CDR1 and CDR2 are MNHEY and SVGAGI. The CDR3 extends over 14 amino acids. CDR3 nucleotides: TGTGCCAGCAGCTATACAGGGTTGGATCAGCCCCAGCATTTT. This gives the protein CASSYTGLDQPQHF.

The CDR3 DNA sequence: TGTGCCAGCAGCTTAAACCACAGGGGCACAGATACGCAGTATTTT. Encoded protein: CASSLNHRGTDTQYF. The chain recombines TRBV7-3 with TRBJ2-3; maybe TRBD1 (6 bases). Germline loops: CDR1 SGHTA, CDR2 FQGTGA. V was clipped by 1 base and J by 1 base, with 9 bases between them. The CDR3 spans 15 residues.

Turning to this clone: A junction end diverges from the germline sequence, so it may reflect a read error. The same CDR3 arises from other DNA sequences in this sample as well. The chain uses TRBV9 and TRBJ1-1; D not certain. Per the germline V gene, CDR1 is SGDLS and CDR2 is YYNGEE. The CDR3 has 14 residues. The CDR3, as DNA: TGTGCCAGCAGCGTAGGAACAGCCAACACTGAGGCTTTCTTT. Translating it yields CASSVGTANTEAFF.

The rearrangement joins TRBV11-2 to TRBJ2-3; D possibly corresponds to TRBD2 (5 bases). Trimming took off 10 bases at V and 6 bases at J, with 23 bases between the two ends. The CDR3 consists of 15 residues. The germline CDR1 and CDR2 sequences are SGHAT and FQNNGV. The CDR3 here is CATKPGEGHVDTQYF. The CDR3 bases are TGTGCCACCAAACCCGGGGAAGGCCACGTGGATACGCAGTATTTT.